These 8 T cell receptor beta chains share one sample of origin, sequenced in a study of blood T cell repertoires in COVID-19. Libraries were prepared by immunoSEQ multiplex PCR; TCRdb keeps only in-frame clonotypes and omits some of them. This sample has 200,000 to 250,000 clones, with 88% found just once. Sequenced: peripheral blood. The origin of the receptors is a woman in her sixties with acute or convalescent COVID-19.

This chain connects TRBV6-6 to TRBJ1-3; no reliable D call. Trimming took off 6 bases at V and 4 bases at J, with 7 bases between the two ends. Germline values: CDR1 MNHNY, CDR2 SVGAGI (reference sequence). The CDR3 runs to 12 residues. CDR3 region: CASSGEGNTIYF. The DNA of the CDR3 is TGTGCCAGCAGCGGGGAAGGAAACACCATATATTTT.

Written as DNA, the CDR3 is TGTGCCAGCAGCCAAGATGGGCAGGGGCCCTTCGAAAAACTGTTTTTT. Its protein is CASSQDGQGPFEKLFF. The chain links TRBV14 to TRBJ1-4; tentatively, D is TRBD1 (6 bases). In germline, CDR1 is SGHDN, CDR2 FVKESK. The ends were cut back, 0 bases at V and 8 bases at J, with 16 bases in the middle. The CDR3 is 16 amino acids.

Here the CDR3 DNA reads TGTGCCAGCAGTTTTAGGGCAGGGCTTGAGCAGTTCTTC. It codes for CASSFRAGLEQFF. V and J are TRBV6-5 and TRBJ2-1; possible D gene TRBD1, 5 bases. Germline V gives CDR1 MNHEY, CDR2 SVGAGI. This CDR3 spans 13 amino acids. The V end was cut by 4 bases, the J end by 9 bases, with 13 bases between.

This chain uses TRBV7-2 with TRBJ1-2; 7 bases are a match to TRBD1. The ends lost 1 base at V and 8 bases at J; junction bases unmatched: 13. CDR1 is SGHTA and CDR2 is FQGNSA in the germline V gene. The CDR3 has 16 residues. The CDR3 nucleotides read TGTGCCAGCAGCTTAGAAGGGACAGATAGTACGAAGGGCTACACCTTC. It translates to CASSLEGTDSTKGYTF.

This chain uses TRBV19 with TRBJ1-5; a weak D match, TRBD1 (6 bases). Germline loops: CDR1 LNHDA, CDR2 SQIVND (reference sequence). Trimming cost V 5 bases and J 7 bases, with 15 bases left between them. The CDR3 has 14 residues. The CDR3 bases are TGTGCCAGTAGTTCGCAGACAGGTACCCAGCCCCAGCATTTT. Translation gives CASSSQTGTQPQHF.

The chain joins TRBV7-3 to TRBJ1-6; D is perhaps TRBD1 (5 bases). The CDR3 is 15 amino acids. Trimming took off 1 base at V and 7 bases at J, with 11 bases between the two ends. Germline V gene sequence: CDR1 SGHTA, CDR2 FQGTGA. CDR3 nucleotide sequence: TGTGCCAGCAGCTTAAGTCCAGGGAGGAATTCACCCCTCCACTTT. It is translated as CASSLSPGRNSPLHF.

This clone was detected a few times. The chain has TRBV11-2 and TRBJ1-2, with 7 bases matching TRBD1. This CDR3 region has 14 residues. CDR1 is SGHAT, CDR2 FQNNGV, per germline. Trimming at V came to 1 base and at J to 6 bases, leaving 5 bases not matched to a gene. The CDR3, as DNA: TGTGCCAGCAGCTTAGTTCCAGGGGGGAATGGCTACACCTTC. As protein: CASSLVPGGNGYTF.

The rearrangement uses TRBV3-1 (or the pseudogene TRBV3-2) and TRBJ1-5, with a tentative D call TRBD1 (6 bases). CDR1 is LGHDT, CDR2 YNNKEL, per germline (reference sequence). V lost 3 bases to trimming and J lost 7 bases, with 10 bases between them. This CDR3 has 13 residues. The CDR3: CASSQAGVQPQHF. Written as DNA, the CDR3 is TGTGCCAGCAGCCAGGCAGGGGTCCAGCCCCAGCATTTT.